The T cell receptor (beta chain) under discussion was sequenced for a study of monozygotic twins with inflammatory bowel disease. The study, taken as a whole, reports: TCRbeta inverse Simpson diversity was decreased in IBD patients versus healthy co-twins.

After skipping T cell sorting, the authors isolated total RNA from whole blood. Comments on this clonotype: The antigen is undetermined.

The CDR3 spans 12 residues. Germline loops: CDR1 PRHDT, CDR2 FYEKMQ (reference sequence). An amount of approximately 3,500 ng of total RNA was used for each TCR library. A 6-nucleotide sample barcode was carried by the UMIs, which template switching added. TCRdb reprocessed the 5' RACE reads and keeps a single row for each CDR3 protein, giving no DNA. The sample yields 170,000 or so distinct CDR3 sequences, of which the top ten take up less than 8%. The chain links TRBV13 to TRBJ2-7. The sequencing input was blood. This sequence was found in a human donor with ulcerative colitis or Crohn's disease, or a healthy co-twin of an affected twin (not recorded which). The chain's CDR3 is CASSLGAREQYF.